This T cell receptor (beta chain) derives from a study of patients and donors after allogeneic stem cell transplantation. TCRdb analysed the RT-PCR reads with MiXCR anew, one entry per CDR3 protein. Here the sample spans about a million distinct CDR3 sequences, approximately 18% being singletons. The sample taken for sequencing was blood, either unsorted or a sorted T cell fraction (not recorded which). The source is a human donor who was either an allogeneic HSCT recipient or a stem cell or donor lymphocyte infusion donor (not recorded which). It is not recorded whose cells these are; they may come from a transplant donor.

The CDR3 DNA reads TGTGCCTGGAGTGCTACGCGGGGGGCTGGTCACTATGGCTACACCTTC. As protein: CAWSATRGAGHYGYTF. The rearrangement links TRBV30 to TRBJ1-2; the D gene is possibly TRBD1 (6 bases). Germline lookup yields CDR1 GTSNPN and CDR2 SVGIG (reference sequence). The germline V and J ends were trimmed by 1 base and 3 bases, with 18 bases remaining between them. The CDR3 is made up of 16 amino acids.